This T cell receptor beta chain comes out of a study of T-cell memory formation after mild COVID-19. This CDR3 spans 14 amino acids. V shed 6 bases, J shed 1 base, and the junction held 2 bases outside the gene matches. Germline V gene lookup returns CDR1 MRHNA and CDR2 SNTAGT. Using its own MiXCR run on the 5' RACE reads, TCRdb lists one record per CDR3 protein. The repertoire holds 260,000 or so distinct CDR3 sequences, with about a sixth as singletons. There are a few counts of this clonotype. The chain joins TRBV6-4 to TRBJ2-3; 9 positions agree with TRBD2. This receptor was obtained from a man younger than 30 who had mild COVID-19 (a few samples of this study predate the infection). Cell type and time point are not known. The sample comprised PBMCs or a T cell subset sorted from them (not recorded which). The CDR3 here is CASRRTSGTDTQYF. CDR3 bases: TGTGCCAGCAGAAGGACTAGCGGCACAGATACGCAGTATTTT.